One and the same sample provided the 28 T cell receptor beta chains below, sequenced in a study of radiation and T cells in renal cell carcinoma. Produced via immunoSEQ multiplex PCR; TCRdb's table is partial and in-frame only. Of approximately 94,000 clones detected, 82% appear once; the ten largest clones hold roughly 6.8%. Time point reported: baseline pretreatment blood. Treatment given: 15 Gy SBRT to primary tumor, nephrectomy 4 weeks later. Sample: blood, taken from a patient whose treatment included radiotherapy and nephrectomy. The receptors derive from a man aged 60 to 69 with renal cell carcinoma.

This chain joins TRBV11-2 and TRBJ2-7; D perhaps matches TRBD1 (6 bases). This CDR3 is 14 amino acids long. The germline V and J ends were trimmed by 7 bases and 1 base, with 14 bases remaining between them. Germline V gives CDR1 SGHAT, CDR2 FQNNGV. The CDR3 bases are TGTGCCAGCACTTCAGGGGTAGCTTCCTACGAGCAGTACTTC. This sequence encodes CASTSGVASYEQYF.

V and J are TRBV7-3 and TRBJ2-1; 7 nucleotides match TRBD2. The CDR3 consists of 17 residues. Germline assignment: CDR1 SGHTA and CDR2 FQGTGA. Trimming took 5 bases from V and 8 from J; bases not matched to a gene: 18. The CDR3: CASSTRDYNWGTDEQFF. Here the CDR3 DNA reads TGTGCCAGCAGCACCCGGGACTACAACTGGGGTACGGATGAGCAGTTCTTC.

The V and J genes are TRBV27 and TRBJ2-7; 10 positions agree with TRBD1. The trim removed 6 bases at V and 3 bases at J, leaving 5 bases unmatched. The CDR3 loop spans 14 amino acids. Germline values: CDR1 MNHEY, CDR2 SMNVEV (reference sequence). The CDR3 DNA reads TGTGCCAGCAGCCGGGACAGGGGCGGCTACGAGCAGTACTTC. Residues: CASSRDRGGYEQYF.

V is TRBV6-5 and J is TRBJ2-3, with 9 bases that match TRBD2. The V gene's germline CDR1 is MNHEY and CDR2 SVGAGI. J gave up 1 base and V 5 bases, and 4 bases lay outside the gene matches. CDR3 size: 15 residues. CDR3 in DNA: TGTGCCAGCAGTCAGGGACTAGCTGGCACAGATACGCAGTATTTT. Its protein is CASSQGLAGTDTQYF.

The V and J genes are TRBV27 and TRBJ2-5, with D perhaps being TRBD1 or TRBD2 (5 bases each). The CDR3 is 16 amino acids. Per the germline V gene, CDR1 is MNHEY and CDR2 is SMNVEV (reference sequence). V was shortened by 1 base and J by 1 base, with 13 bases between the two germline ends. The CDR3 DNA is TGTGCCAGCAGTTTATTGGGGACCCGTCCCCAAGAGACCCAGTACTTC. It yields the protein CASSLLGTRPQETQYF.

This clone has more than one count but fewer than ten. The chain employs TRBV6-5 and TRBJ1-1, with D maybe TRBD1 (5 bases). Germline V gene lookup returns CDR1 MNHEY and CDR2 SVGAGI. The ends were cut back, 0 bases at V and 4 bases at J, with 12 bases in the middle. The CDR3 has 15 residues. CDR3 residues: CASSYSTDGATEAFF. The CDR3 nucleotides are TGTGCCAGCAGTTACTCGACAGATGGGGCCACTGAAGCTTTCTTT.

As DNA, the CDR3 is TGTGCCAGCAGCTTAGGCGGAAAAGAGACCCAGTACTTC. Its protein is CASSLGGKETQYF. The chain recombines TRBV11-2 with TRBJ2-5, with no clear D. Trimming cost V 1 base and J 3 bases, with 6 bases left between them. The CDR3 has 13 amino acids. CDR1 is SGHAT and CDR2 is FQNNGV in the germline V gene.

The chain has TRBV19 and TRBJ1-5, with 9 bases identical to TRBD1. This CDR3 contains 15 residues. Germline lookup yields CDR1 LNHDA and CDR2 SQIVND (reference sequence). V was pared by 5 bases and J by 3 bases, with 5 bases of the junction left unmatched. The CDR3: CASSPGTGFNQPQHF. The DNA for the CDR3 is TGTGCCAGTAGTCCAGGGACAGGGTTCAATCAGCCCCAGCATTTT.

This chain uses TRBV27 with TRBJ2-5; 8 nucleotides line up with TRBD1. V shed 5 bases and J 1 base; nucleotides not matched to a gene: 9. CDR1 MNHEY and CDR2 SMNVEV come from the germline V gene (reference sequence). The CDR3 is 16 residues long. The CDR3 bases are TGTGCCAGCAGTCTGCAGGGGGCGCTTGTCCAAGAGACCCAGTACTTC. Amino acid sequence: CASSLQGALVQETQYF.

The chain employs TRBV6-5 and TRBJ2-4; D possibly matches TRBD1 or TRBD2 (5 bases each). CDR3 length equals 15 residues. The V end was cut by 6 bases, the J end by 7 bases, with 19 bases between. Per the germline V gene, CDR1 is MNHEY and CDR2 is SVGAGI. As DNA, the CDR3 is TGTGCCAGCAGGACCGGGACCCTCCCAGACAACATTCAGTACTTC. Amino acid sequence: CASRTGTLPDNIQYF.

The rearrangement uses TRBV10-2 and TRBJ1-1; D is perhaps TRBD1 (5 bases). Germline V gene lookup returns CDR1 WSHSY and CDR2 SAAADI. The ends were cut back, 6 bases at V and 7 bases at J, with 12 bases in the middle. The CDR3 covers 12 residues. The CDR3, as DNA: TGCGCCAGCAGAGATCAGGGAAGTGAAGCTTTCTTT. Translation: CASRDQGSEAFF.

To note about this clone: Additional DNA sequences in this sample encode the identical CDR3. The V call is TRBV6-6, the J call TRBJ1-1, with D possibly being TRBD1 (5 bases). Germline V CDR1 and CDR2: MNHNY, SVGAGI (reference sequence). This CDR3 is 14 amino acids long. Trimming stripped 4 bases from V and 1 base from J, with 10 bases between. The CDR3 nucleotides are TGTGCCAGCAGTTCCCAGGGTAGGAACACTGAAGCTTTCTTT. It encodes CASSSQGRNTEAFF.

This sequence joins TRBV7-9 and TRBJ1-2, with 7 bases identical to TRBD1. The germline gives CDR1 SEHNR, CDR2 FQNEAQ (reference sequence). This CDR3 is 13 amino acids long. V was pared by 3 bases and J by 8 bases, with 6 bases of the junction left unmatched. As DNA, the CDR3 is TGTGCCAGCAGCTTTGAGGGGGCGGAGGGCTACACCTTC. It is translated as CASSFEGAEGYTF.

The chain carries TRBV5-1 and TRBJ2-5; possible D gene TRBD2, 5 bases. The better agreement between TRBJ2-7 and the DNA end casts doubt on the J call. This CDR3 spans 13 amino acids. Per germline, CDR1 SGHRS and CDR2 YFSETQ. In nucleotides, the CDR3 is TGCGCCAGCAGCTTTGGACTCGCCTACGAGCAGTACTTC. This translates into CASSFGLAYEQYF.

The V and J genes are TRBV2 and TRBJ2-1; 8 bases are a match to TRBD2. CDR1 and CDR2 from the germline V gene are SNHLY and FYNNEI. J gave up 5 bases and V 4 bases, and 4 bases lay outside the gene matches. This CDR3 region has 14 residues. The CDR3, as DNA: TGTGCCAGCAGTGGTCTAGCGGGCCACAATGAGCAGTTCTTC. Amino acids: CASSGLAGHNEQFF.

This sequence joins TRBV2 and TRBJ2-2, with D tentatively TRBD1 (5 bases). V was trimmed by 6 bases and J by 0 bases, leaving 11 bases between them. Germline-derived CDR1 and CDR2 are SNHLY and FYNNEI. The CDR3 runs to 15 residues. Here the CDR3 reads CASRKQVTNTGELFF. For the CDR3, the DNA is TGTGCCAGCAGGAAACAGGTTACGAACACCGGGGAGCTGTTTTTT.

The chain employs TRBV7-2 and TRBJ1-2, with D possibly TRBD1 on 6 matching bases. Germline CDR1 SGHTA, CDR2 FQGNSA. This CDR3 contains 15 residues. Trimming stripped 2 bases from V and 6 bases from J, with 16 bases between. In DNA, the CDR3 is TGTGCCAGCAGCTTATCGTCAAGGGGGGTACATGGCTACACCTTC. It yields the protein CASSLSSRGVHGYTF. Drawing the rest from reference TRBV7-2 and TRBJ1-2, the complete variable domain is GAGVSQSPSNKVTEKGKDVELRCDPISGHTALYWYRQSLGQGLEFLIYFQGNSAPDKSGLPSDRFSAERTGGSVSTLTIQRTQQEDSAVYLCASSLSSRGVHGYTFGSGTRLTVV.

This clone was seen just once. The chain uses TRBV7-9 and TRBJ2-7, with 7 bases that match TRBD2. Per germline, CDR1 SEHNR and CDR2 FQNEAQ (reference sequence). The CDR3 runs to 14 residues. Germline trimming cut 2 bases from V and 4 bases from J; bases unmatched to any gene: 5. CDR3 bases: TGTGCCAGCAGCTTACCAGCGGGAACATACGAGCAGTACTTC. This gives the protein CASSLPAGTYEQYF. The entire variable domain, with the rest obtained from reference TRBV7-9 and TRBJ2-7, is as follows: DTGVSQNPRHKITKRGQNVTFRCDPISEHNRLYWYRQTLGQGPEFLTYFQNEAQLEKSRLLSDRFSAERPKGSFSTLEIQRTEQGDSAMYLCASSLPAGTYEQYFGPGTRLTVT.

This clone was recorded a few times. The chain carries TRBV7-7 and TRBJ1-1; D remains ambiguous. The germline V gene encodes CDR1 SSHAT and CDR2 FNYEAQ (reference sequence). The CDR3 has 13 amino acids. V was pared by 6 bases and J by 5 bases, with 13 bases between. The CDR3 DNA sequence: TGTGCCAGCAGTCTCAATCAGGAAACTGAAGCTTTCTTT. This codes for CASSLNQETEAFF.

The chain recombines TRBV5-1 with TRBJ2-1, with 10 bases matching TRBD2. Germline V gives CDR1 SGHRS, CDR2 YFSETQ. The J segment lost 3 bases and the V segment lost 4 bases, leaving 4 bases of the junction unmatched. The CDR3 contains 15 residues. CDR3 protein: CASSMTSGFYNEQFF. CDR3 sequence (DNA): TGCGCCAGCAGCATGACTAGCGGGTTCTACAATGAGCAGTTCTTC.

The V call is TRBV4-1, the J call TRBJ1-2, with D unresolved. Germline CDR1 MGHRA, CDR2 YSYEKL. Between the trimmed V and J ends, which lost 3 bases and 3 bases, there was a span of 20 bases. This CDR3 spans 17 amino acids. CDR3 sequence reads: CASSHAPGGSRDYGYTF. The CDR3 DNA sequence: TGCGCCAGCAGCCACGCCCCCGGTGGGTCCCGGGACTATGGCTACACCTTC.

V and J are TRBV4-3 and TRBJ2-3; the match to TRBD2 covers 7 bases. Germline lookup yields CDR1 LGHNA and CDR2 YSLEER. This CDR3 contains 14 residues. Germline trimming cut 3 bases from V and 1 base from J; bases unmatched to any gene: 1. This chain's CDR3 is CASSQGGGTDTQYF. CDR3 bases: TGCGCCAGCAGCCAGGGGGGGGGCACAGATACGCAGTATTTT.

J is TRBJ2-5 and V is TRBV12-5, with D possibly being TRBD1 (6 bases). Trimming stripped 6 bases from V and 1 base from J, with 9 bases between. The CDR3 contains 13 residues. Germline CDR1 is LGHNT and CDR2 is FRNRAP. CDR3: CASGGQSQETQYF. The DNA of the CDR3 is TGTGCTAGTGGCGGACAGTCCCAAGAGACCCAGTACTTC. Drawing the rest from reference TRBV12-5 and TRBJ2-5, the complete variable domain is DARVTQTPRHKVTEMGQEVTMRCQPILGHNTVFWYRQTMMQGLELLAYFRNRAPLDDSGMPKDRFSAEMPDATLATLKIQPSEPRDSAVYFCASGGQSQETQYFGPGTRLLVL.

Only one count was recorded for this clone. CDR3: CASSLTGVGEQYF. The CDR3, as DNA: TGTGCCAGCAGCCTAACGGGAGTGGGCGAGCAGTACTTC. This sequence joins TRBV9 and TRBJ2-7, with D possibly TRBD2 on 6 matching bases. The CDR3 loop spans 13 amino acids. Germline V gene data show CDR1 as SGDLS and CDR2 as YYNGEE. V lost 4 bases and J lost 6, with 14 bases in between.

This rearrangement joins TRBV4-1 to TRBJ2-5; D uncertain. Trimming left V 1 base short and J 11 bases short, with 17 bases between. The CDR3 has 14 amino acids. Germline V CDR1 and CDR2: MGHRA, YSYEKL. The CDR3 sequence is CASSQGPRMPEQYF. The CDR3 region has the DNA TGCGCCAGCAGCCAAGGGCCTCGGATGCCTGAGCAGTACTTC.

This clone was observed a few times. The chain couples TRBV11-3 to TRBJ2-3; 11 bases line up with TRBD2. V trimming: 2 bases; J trimming: 2 bases; junction bases outside the gene matches: 6. The CDR3 runs 17 residues. The germline V gene has CDR1 SGHNT and CDR2 YENEEA. The CDR3 protein is CASSLTSGSANTDTQYF. CDR3 coding DNA: TGTGCCAGCAGCTTAACTAGCGGGAGCGCTAACACAGATACGCAGTATTTT.

The chain joins TRBV27 to TRBJ2-7; 12 bases align to TRBD2. This CDR3 comprises 16 residues. Germline CDR1 is MNHEY and CDR2 is SMNVEV (reference sequence). V shed 2 bases and J 3 bases; nucleotides not matched to a gene: 5. As DNA, the CDR3 is TGTGCCAGCAGTTTAGAATGGACTAGCGGGATCTACGAGCAGTACTTC. Translated: CASSLEWTSGIYEQYF.

The chain joins TRBV7-9 to TRBJ1-1; no definite D call. The germline V and J ends were trimmed by 3 bases and 5 bases, with 7 bases remaining between them. Germline CDR1 is SEHNR and CDR2 is FQNEAQ (reference sequence). CDR3 length equals 12 residues. The CDR3 loop reads CASSFSGTEAFF. The CDR3 DNA sequence: TGTGCCAGCAGCTTTTCGGGAACTGAAGCTTTCTTT.